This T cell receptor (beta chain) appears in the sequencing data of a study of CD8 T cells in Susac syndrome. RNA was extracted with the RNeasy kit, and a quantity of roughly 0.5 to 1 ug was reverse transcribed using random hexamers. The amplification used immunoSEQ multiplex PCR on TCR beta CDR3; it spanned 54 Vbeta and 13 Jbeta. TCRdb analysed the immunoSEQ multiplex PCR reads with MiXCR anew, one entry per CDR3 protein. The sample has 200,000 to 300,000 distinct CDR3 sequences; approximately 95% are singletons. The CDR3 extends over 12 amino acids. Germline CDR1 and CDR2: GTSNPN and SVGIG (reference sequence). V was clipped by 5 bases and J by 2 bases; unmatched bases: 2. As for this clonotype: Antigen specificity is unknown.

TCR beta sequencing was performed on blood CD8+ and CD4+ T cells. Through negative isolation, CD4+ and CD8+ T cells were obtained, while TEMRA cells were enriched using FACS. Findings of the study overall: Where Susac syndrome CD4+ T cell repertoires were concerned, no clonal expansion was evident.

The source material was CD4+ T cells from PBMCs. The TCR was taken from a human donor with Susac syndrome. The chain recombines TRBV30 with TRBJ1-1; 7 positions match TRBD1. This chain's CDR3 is CAWGQVNTEAFF. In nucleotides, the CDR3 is TGTGCCTGGGGACAGGTCAACACTGAAGCTTTCTTT.